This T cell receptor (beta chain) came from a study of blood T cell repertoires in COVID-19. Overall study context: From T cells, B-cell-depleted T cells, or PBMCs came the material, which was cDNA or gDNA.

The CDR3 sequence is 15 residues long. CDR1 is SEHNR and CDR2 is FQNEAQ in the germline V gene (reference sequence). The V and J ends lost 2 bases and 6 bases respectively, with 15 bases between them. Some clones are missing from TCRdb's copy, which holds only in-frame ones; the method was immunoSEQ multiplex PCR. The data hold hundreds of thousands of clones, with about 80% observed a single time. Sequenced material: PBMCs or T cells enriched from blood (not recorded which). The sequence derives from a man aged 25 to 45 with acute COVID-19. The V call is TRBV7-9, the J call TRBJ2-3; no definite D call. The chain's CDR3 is CASSLFQSAHDTQYF. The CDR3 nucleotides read TGTGCCAGCAGCTTATTCCAAAGCGCACACGATACGCAGTATTTT.